The 22 T cell receptor beta chains below were found in one sample sequenced in a study of T cell responses to AZD1222 COVID-19 vaccine. This table comes from immunoSEQ multiplex PCR, and its TCRdb copy is limited to in-frame clones, with some not included. The table lists some 96,000 clones, about 87% of them singletons. The source material was peripheral blood, sampled on day 0 of AZD1222 vaccination. The receptors stem from an adult in good health.

The V and J genes are TRBV6-5 and TRBJ1-5; possible D gene TRBD1, 5 bases. V was clipped by 0 bases and J by 7 bases, with 10 bases between them. CDR1 MNHEY and CDR2 SVGAGI come from the germline V gene. The CDR3 is made up of 14 amino acids. CDR3 amino acids: CASSYSTEGQPQHF. The CDR3 coding sequence is TGTGCCAGCAGTTACTCGACTGAGGGGCAGCCCCAGCATTTT.

The V and J genes are TRBV30 and TRBJ2-1, with 9 bases fitting TRBD2. Germline CDR1 GTSNPN, CDR2 SVGIG (reference sequence). V was pared by 2 bases and J by 2 bases, with 4 bases of the junction left unmatched. The CDR3 contains 15 residues. CDR3 sequence (DNA): TGTGCCTGGAGTTTCCGGACTAGCGCCTACAATGAGCAGTTCTTC. Protein: CAWSFRTSAYNEQFF.

This CDR3 is CASSGPDYQPQHF. The CDR3 DNA follows: TGTGCCAGCAGCGGGCCTGACTATCAGCCCCAGCATTTT. The chain recombines TRBV25-1 with TRBJ1-5; D is undetermined. V was clipped by 6 bases and J by 5 bases, with 11 bases between them. CDR1 and CDR2 from the germline V gene are MGHDK and SYGVNS. The CDR3 is 13 amino acids.

This clone was counted once. The V call is TRBV30, the J call TRBJ1-5, with D maybe TRBD1 (6 bases). The CDR3 extends over 14 amino acids. CDR1 and CDR2 from the germline V gene are GTSNPN and SVGIG (reference sequence). The germline V and J ends were trimmed by 3 bases and 3 bases, with 12 bases remaining between them. The CDR3 sequence: CAWSPDRLNQPQHF. The DNA for the CDR3 is TGTGCCTGGAGCCCCGACAGGCTCAATCAGCCCCAGCATTTT.

The rearrangement uses TRBV30 and TRBJ2-3; unclear D gene. Germline V gene data show CDR1 as GTSNPN and CDR2 as SVGIG (reference sequence). V dropped 3 bases and J dropped 1 base, with 8 bases sitting between them. This CDR3 comprises 13 residues. The CDR3 DNA reads as TGTGCCTGGAGACTCCTCGGCACAGATACGCAGTATTTT. Translated, it gives CAWRLLGTDTQYF.

CDR3 amino acids: CAISESPNGNQPQHF. The CDR3 DNA reads TGTGCCATCAGTGAGTCCCCCAATGGGAATCAGCCCCAGCATTTT. V usage is TRBV10-3 and J usage is TRBJ1-5; D not certain. Germline V gene data show CDR1 as ENHRY and CDR2 as SYGVKD. This CDR3 has 15 residues. Trimming took 0 bases from V and 4 from J, leaving 10 bases between them.

The chain carries TRBV5-5 and TRBJ1-5; TRBD1 is a possible D gene (5 bases). Germline loops: CDR1 SGHKS, CDR2 YYEKEE (reference sequence). The V end was cut by 2 bases, the J end by 5 bases, with 5 bases between. The CDR3 is 12 residues long. The DNA for the CDR3 is TGTGCCAGCAGCTTAGGGGATCAGCCCCAGCATTTT. Protein sequence: CASSLGDQPQHF.

This clone has just one count. The rearrangement uses TRBV5-1 and TRBJ1-3, with D maybe TRBD1 (6 bases). V lost 6 bases, J lost 4 bases, and 14 bases lay in between. CDR3 length: 14 amino acids. Germline CDR1 and CDR2: SGHRS and YFSETQ. This chain's CDR3 is CASTRGTDGNTIYF. The CDR3 DNA reads TGCGCCAGCACAAGGGGGACGGACGGAAACACCATATATTTT.

V and J are TRBV13 and TRBJ1-1; 10 bases agree with TRBD1. CDR1 PRHDT and CDR2 FYEKMQ come from the germline V gene (reference sequence). The CDR3 has 18 amino acids. V was clipped by 5 bases and J by 0 bases; unmatched bases: 12. Here the CDR3 reads CASSATGGLGPMNTEAFF. CDR3 nucleotide sequence: TGTGCCAGCAGCGCGACAGGGGGCCTAGGACCGATGAACACTGAAGCTTTCTTT.

This sequence joins TRBV28 and TRBJ2-1, with a possible D match to TRBD1 (6 bases). The CDR3 runs to 16 residues. Germline CDR1 MDHEN, CDR2 SYDVKM. Trimming took 5 bases from V and 3 from J, leaving 17 bases between them. The CDR3 sequence: CASSPRQEQNYNEQFF. The CDR3 bases are TGTGCCAGCAGTCCTCGACAGGAACAAAACTACAATGAGCAGTTCTTC.

The rearrangement joins TRBV11-3 to TRBJ1-6, with D unclear. This CDR3 spans 14 amino acids. The germline CDR1 and CDR2 sequences are SGHNT and YENEEA. Between the trimmed V and J ends, which lost 1 base and 6 bases, there was a span of 7 bases. The CDR3 DNA is TGTGCCAGCAGCTTAGTGGGCGGTAATTCACCCCTCCACTTT. As protein: CASSLVGGNSPLHF.

The chain links TRBV5-6 to TRBJ2-7; the match to TRBD1 covers 8 bases. The J segment lost 0 bases and the V segment lost 1 base, leaving 9 bases of the junction unmatched. Germline-derived CDR1 and CDR2 are SGHDT and YYEEEE. The CDR3 covers 17 residues. The CDR3 protein is CASSLLWGTGISYEQYF. CDR3 in DNA: TGTGCCAGCAGCTTGTTGTGGGGGACAGGTATCTCCTACGAGCAGTACTTC.

This sequence joins TRBV18 and TRBJ2-7; D not certain. Between the trimmed V and J ends, which lost 4 bases and 0 bases, there was a span of 13 bases. The CDR3 extends over 15 amino acids. CDR1 is KGHSH, CDR2 LQKENI, per germline. CDR3 residues: CASSLDLQSSYEQYF. The CDR3 bases are TGTGCCAGCTCACTTGACCTACAGAGCTCCTACGAGCAGTACTTC.

The chain combines TRBV19 with TRBJ1-1; D is undetermined. V shed 3 bases and J shed 4 bases, with 9 bases lying between them. CDR3 length: 13 residues. Germline CDR1 LNHDA, CDR2 SQIVND (reference sequence). As DNA, the CDR3 is TGTGCCAGTAGTATGGAGTGGACCACTGAAGCTTTCTTT. It yields the protein CASSMEWTTEAFF.

This clone was observed once. The V gene is TRBV11-3, the J gene TRBJ2-5; 7 bases are shared with TRBD1. This CDR3 comprises 20 residues. Germline lookup yields CDR1 SGHNT and CDR2 YENEEA. With V trimmed by 1 base and J by 2 bases, 19 bases remained unmatched. Here the CDR3 reads CASSLVRSWSPDRQQETQYF. The CDR3 region has the DNA TGTGCCAGCAGCTTAGTAAGGTCATGGAGCCCGGACAGGCAACAAGAGACCCAGTACTTC.

This chain joins TRBV5-6 and TRBJ2-7; D gene unclear. V lost 0 bases and J lost 9, with 7 bases in between. The germline gives CDR1 SGHDT, CDR2 YYEEEE. The CDR3 is made up of 11 amino acids. This CDR3 reads CASSLEGVQYF. CDR3 DNA sequence: TGTGCCAGCAGCTTGGAGGGTGTGCAGTACTTC.

The gene calls are TRBV27 and TRBJ1-4; D unresolved. The CDR3 loop spans 14 amino acids. Germline CDR1 MNHEY, CDR2 SMNVEV (reference sequence). V was shortened by 2 bases and J by 8 bases, with 12 bases between the two germline ends. The CDR3 loop reads CASSLVGLPEKLFF. DNA for the CDR3: TGTGCCAGCAGTTTAGTAGGGTTGCCCGAAAAACTGTTTTTT.

This chain connects TRBV10-3 to TRBJ2-1, with TRBD2 matching over 14 bases. Germline V gene sequence: CDR1 ENHRY, CDR2 SYGVKD. This CDR3 has 15 residues. V dropped 6 bases and J dropped 6; count of bases not matched to a gene: 4. The CDR3 DNA follows: TGTGCCATCAGCGGGACTAGCGGGAGTGGCAATGAGCAGTTCTTC. Translated, it gives CAISGTSGSGNEQFF.

This chain connects TRBV2 to TRBJ1-6; no reliable D call. The CDR3 totals 14 residues. Germline V gene lookup returns CDR1 SNHLY and CDR2 FYNNEI. V was shortened by 2 bases and J by 14 bases, with 16 bases between the two germline ends. CDR3 protein: CASSEFVGGEALHF. As DNA, the CDR3 is TGTGCCAGCAGTGAATTCGTGGGTGGGGAGGCCCTCCACTTT. Full variable domain (remainder filled in from reference TRBV2 and TRBJ1-6): EPEVTQTPSHQVTQMGQEVILRCVPISNHLYFYWYRQILGQKVEFLVSFYNNEISEKSEIFDDQFSVERPDGSNFTLKIRSTKLEDSAMYFCASSEFVGGEALHFGNGTRLTVT.

This clone was observed once. This CDR3 is also generated by other DNA sequences in the sample. J is TRBJ2-1 and V is TRBV4-3; 9 nucleotides agree with TRBD2. Germline V gene lookup returns CDR1 LGHNA and CDR2 YSLEER. This CDR3 contains 15 residues. V lost 1 base to trimming and J lost 4 bases; unmatched junction nucleotides: 2. The CDR3 reads CASSQGLADYNEQFF. As DNA, the CDR3 is TGCGCCAGCAGCCAAGGACTAGCGGATTACAATGAGCAGTTCTTC.

The gene calls are TRBV24-1 and TRBJ1-4; no clear D gene. V shed 4 bases and J shed 3 bases, with 11 bases lying between them. The CDR3 is 15 amino acids. Germline V CDR1 and CDR2: KGHDR, SFDVKD. CDR3 bases: TGTGCCACCAGTGAGGCAGGCGTCTCTAATGAAAAACTGTTTTTT. It is translated as CATSEAGVSNEKLFF.

The count of this clone is one. This chain connects TRBV6-4 to TRBJ1-2, with D uncertain. Per germline, CDR1 MRHNA and CDR2 SNTAGT. CDR3 length equals 15 residues. V lost 4 bases to trimming and J lost 0 bases, with 12 bases between them. The CDR3 bases are TGTGCCAGCAGTGGCCCCGGAGGCCCTAACTATGGCTACACCTTC. Encoded protein: CASSGPGGPNYGYTF.